This T cell receptor beta chain was identified during a study of T cell repertoires in cytomegalovirus infection. On this clonotype itself: No antigen is known for it.

From the reads, TCRdb called clonotypes with MiXCR, one entry per CDR3 protein. The sample includes 700,000 to 850,000 distinct CDR3 sequences, approximately 32% of them seen just once. V was shortened by 1 base and J by 0 bases, with 12 bases between the two germline ends. This CDR3 spans 16 amino acids. Germline values: CDR1 MNHEY, CDR2 SVGAGI. The receptor's source is a human donor in good health (CMV status not recorded). Some clones in this sample may be carry-over from other donors' samples. The starting material was cultured CD8+ T cells from PBMCs, obtained from culture after CMV antigen stimulation. The chain employs TRBV6-5 and TRBJ1-1; maybe TRBD1 (6 bases). CDR3 bases: TGTGCCAGCAGTTACTACCGGACAGCTATGAACACTGAAGCTTTCTTT. Encoded protein: CASSYYRTAMNTEAFF.